Following are 3 T cell receptor beta chains from one sample sequenced in a study of tumor and adjacent non-tumor tissue in lung cancer. The library came from three nested PCR rounds adapted from ARM-PCR protocols. From the multiplex PCR reads, TCRdb called clonotypes with MiXCR, one entry per CDR3 protein. The repertoire holds about 50,000 distinct CDR3 sequences, with about 79% as singletons. No cell sorting was done before RNA was extracted from the tissue. This non-tumor lung sample came from over 3 cm beyond the tumor edge. Specimen: distant non-tumor lung tissue. The receptors stem from a woman in her sixties or seventies with non-small cell lung cancer.

Concerning this clonotype itself: One end of the junction does not line up with germline, which may come from a read error. This chain connects TRBV6-1 to TRBJ2-7; the D is unclear. The CDR3 spans 15 residues. CDR1 is MNHNS, CDR2 SASEGT, per germline. For the CDR3, the DNA is TGTGCCAGCAGTGACTCTCGACGGGTTTGGTACGACCAGTACTTC. It yields the protein CASSDSRRVWYDQYF.

On this clonotype: Germline is not matched at one junction end, which may reflect a read error. The rearrangement uses TRBV28 and TRBJ1-2; no firm D call. The V gene's germline CDR1 is MDHEN and CDR2 SYDVKM. The CDR3 length is 11 residues. As DNA, the CDR3 is TGTGACAGCAGGCACCAAGGCGGCTACACCTTC. The encoded protein is CDSRHQGGYTF.

With regard to this clonotype: Its ends do not fully match the called genes, so a read error is possible. J is TRBJ2-7 and V is TRBV10-3; D may correspond to TRBD1 or TRBD2 (5 bases each). Germline lookup yields CDR1 ENHRY and CDR2 SYGVKD. The CDR3 covers 14 residues. CDR3 nucleotides: TGTACCATCAGTGAGCGAGGCCGGGACGACGAACGGTACTTC. Protein product: CTISERGRDDERYF.